The clone carrying this TCR beta chain was seen many times. Antigen: not known. This specimen comes from a study of breast tumors, draining lymph nodes, adjacent tissues. Notes on the study in general: The lymph node origin of tumor T cells was framed as consistent with a hypothesis, not demonstrated. Compared with lymph nodes, tumors were less diverse; compared with nontumor tissue, more.

TCRdb itself ran the multiplex PCR reads through MiXCR, one entry per CDR3 protein. The sample contains some 150,000 distinct CDR3 sequences, 20% to 25% of which appear only once. The CDR3 contains 15 residues. Germline values: CDR1 LGHNA, CDR2 YSLEER. V lost 4 bases, J lost 9 bases, and 5 bases stayed unmatched. Axillary draining lymph nodes of breast cancer patients supplied the node samples. The sequenced sample was axillary lymph node tissue. V gene TRBV4-3 combines with J gene TRBJ1-6, with 11 bases identical to TRBD1. This receptor was taken from a female donor with breast cancer. Some clones in this sample may be carry-over from other donors' samples. The CDR3 is CASSPGGTGGSPLHF. Written as DNA, the CDR3 is TGCGCCAGCAGCCCGGGGGGGACAGGGGGTTCACCCCTCCACTTT.